A selection of T cell receptor beta chains follows, all from one sample in a study of T cell responses to AZD1222 COVID-19 vaccine. Here immunoSEQ multiplex PCR was the method, and the copy in TCRdb shows in-frame clones only, minus some. The sample consists of about 140,000 clones, about nine tenths of them appearing once. The specimen comprised peripheral blood, sampled 28 days after the second AZD1222 dose. These receptors were taken from an adult who received the AZD1222 COVID-19 vaccine. Each CDR3 is given with its conserved first and last residue. Each record gives: clone size, J gene, D gene, CDR3 length, V gene, CDR3 DNA, CDR3 protein. D genes are given only for firm matches. A clone size is listed for some rows: how often the clone was seen (once, few, many), or a class if it is expanded.

>-|TRBJ1-2|TRBD1|15|TRBV11-2
TGTGCCAGCAGCGTTCCGGGACAGCGCTACTATGGCTACACCTTC
CASSVPGQRYYGYTF
>-|TRBJ1-1|-|14|TRBV6-5
TGTGCCAGCACCAAGACAGGTGGCTTTCATGAAGCTTTCTTT
CASTKTGGFHEAFF
>-|TRBJ1-4|-|16|TRBV3-1/TRBV3-2
TGTGCCAGCAGCCAATTCCTCCTAGGCCCTAATGAAAAACTGTTTTTT
CASSQFLLGPNEKLFF
>once|TRBJ1-6|-|14|TRBV11-2
TGTGCCAGCAGCTTAGAGGTCTATAATTCACCCCTCCACTTT
CASSLEVYNSPLHF
>-|TRBJ1-2|-|15|TRBV6-6
TGTGCCAGCAGTAAATTCAGGGATCCTATTGACGGCTACACCTTC
CASSKFRDPIDGYTF
>-|TRBJ2-7|TRBD2|14|TRBV5-1
TGCGCCAGCAGCACTAGCGGGAGCTCCTACGAGCAGTACTTC
CASSTSGSSYEQYF
>-|TRBJ2-1|TRBD1|17|TRBV7-9
TGTGCCAGCAGCGCACAAGGACAGGGGCTGGGTGGAAATGAGCAGTTCTTC
CASSAQGQGLGGNEQFF
>-|TRBJ1-5|-|15|TRBV7-8
TGTGCCAGCAGCTTAGCCCCCAGGGCTAATCAGCCCCAGCATTTT
CASSLAPRANQPQHF
>few|TRBJ2-1|TRBD2|14|TRBV11-2
TGTGCCAGCAGCCCCCCCAGGCGGGGGAATGAGCAGTTCTTC
CASSPPRRGNEQFF
>-|TRBJ2-7|-|11|TRBV29-1
TGCAGCGTTGGACTGGCGGGTGAGCAGTACTTC
CSVGLAGEQYF
>-|TRBJ2-3|-|15|TRBV27
TGTGCCAGCAGTTTATCGCAGGGGTCCACAGATACGCAGTATTTT
CASSLSQGSTDTQYF
>-|TRBJ2-5|-|14|TRBV2
TGTGCCAGCAGCCCAGGGATAAGGGAAGAGACCCAGTACTTC
CASSPGIREETQYF
>-|TRBJ2-1|TRBD2|18|TRBV7-8
TGTGCCAGCAGCTTAGTGGCTAGCGGGGGAACCCCCTACAATGAGCAGTTCTTC
CASSLVASGGTPYNEQFF
>once|TRBJ2-1|-|13|TRBV7-9
TGTGCCAGCAGCTTACAGGGGCCCAATGAGCAGTTCTTC
CASSLQGPNEQFF
>-|TRBJ2-1|-|14|TRBV27
TGTGCCAGCAAGAGGTTATTAGCGAGGAATGAGCAGTTCTTC
CASKRLLARNEQFF
>-|TRBJ2-6|-|16|TRBV6-2/TRBV6-3
-
CASSSSIGSGANVLTF
>-|TRBJ1-6|-|18|TRBV3-1/TRBV3-2
TGTGCCAGCAGCCAAGGGTTTTTGGGGGACACTCTGAATTCACCCCTCCACTTT
CASSQGFLGDTLNSPLHF
>-|TRBJ2-7|-|13|TRBV28
TGTGCCAGCAGTTCAACAGGACTCTACGAGCAGTACTTC
CASSSTGLYEQYF
>-|TRBJ2-2|-|16|TRBV9
TGTGCCAGCAGCCCAAGCGGGACAGAGGACACCGGGGAGCTGTTTTTT
CASSPSGTEDTGELFF
>-|TRBJ2-7|-|16|TRBV27
TGTGCCAGCAGTTTGGGGCTGACGGGCAGGCCCTACGAGCAGTACTTC
CASSLGLTGRPYEQYF
>-|TRBJ2-1|TRBD2|18|TRBV4-1
TGCGCCAGCAGCCAGTGGACTAGCGGGAGGGGGACCTACAATGAGCAGTTCTTC
CASSQWTSGRGTYNEQFF
>-|TRBJ2-7|TRBD1|11|TRBV29-1
TGCAGCGCCGGGACAGGGAACGAGCAGTACTTC
CSAGTGNEQYF
>-|TRBJ1-1|-|13|TRBV6-5
TGTGCCAGCAGTTACAAGGGTATCACTGAAGCTTTCTTT
CASSYKGITEAFF
>-|TRBJ2-7|-|15|TRBV18
TGTGCCAGCTCACCGACGGTGGGGACGTCCTACGAGCAGTACTTC
CASSPTVGTSYEQYF
>few|TRBJ2-1|TRBD2|15|TRBV9
TGTGCCAGCAGCGTAGAGGGACGGCGGGGGGATGAGCAGTTCTTC
CASSVEGRRGDEQFF
>-|TRBJ1-6|-|14|TRBV4-1
TGCGCCAGCAGCCAAGAAGGCAGAGATTCACCCCTCCACTTT
CASSQEGRDSPLHF
>few|TRBJ1-1|TRBD1|14|TRBV4-3
TGCGCCAGCAGCCAACGGACAGGGGATACTGAAGCTTTCTTT
CASSQRTGDTEAFF
>-|TRBJ1-4|TRBD1|17|TRBV27
TGTGCCAGCAGTTTATCTGGGGACAGGGCTCCCAATGAAAAACTGTTTTTT
CASSLSGDRAPNEKLFF
>-|TRBJ1-1|-|10|TRBV19
TGTGCAACGGGGTTTCTGGGGGCTTTCTTT
CATGFLGAFF
>-|TRBJ2-6|-|16|TRBV9
TGTGCCAGCAGCGTACCCCGACAGCCTGGGGCCAACGTCCTGACTTTC
CASSVPRQPGANVLTF
>-|TRBJ2-7|TRBD2|16|TRBV7-9
TGTGCCAGCAGCCCGCCGACTAGCGGACCTTCCTACGAGCAGTACTTC
CASSPPTSGPSYEQYF
>-|TRBJ1-3|TRBD1|16|TRBV10-3
TGTGCCATCAGTGATGCGCACAGGGGGCTGGAAAACACCATATATTTT
CAISDAHRGLENTIYF